What follows are 4 T cell receptor beta chains derived from one specimen sequenced in a study of CD8+CD57+ T cells in acquired aplastic anemia (dated by TCRdb to the late 2010s). The patients picked for sequencing were ones in whom flow cytometry had shown an expansion of CD8+CD57+ cells. Instrument used: Illumina HiSeq 2000. Genomic DNA served as template for TCR beta VDJ combination and CDR3 sequence profiling. TCRdb reworked the public reads: Q25 trimming with fastp, MiXCR clone assembly, productive beta chains retained. Each CDR3 protein appears once, grouped with its most common genes and DNA. The sample table contains roughly 170,000 distinct CDR3 sequences; only one count was recorded for nearly 50% of them. In total, the top ten clones hold under 15% of the sample. The sequencing sample was made of sorted CD4+, CD8+, or CD8+CD57+ T cells (not recorded which) from PBMCs. These receptors came from a human donor with aplastic anemia.

At least ten counts were recorded for this clonotype. This sequence joins TRBV20-1 and TRBJ1-3, with 10 bases matching TRBD1. V gave up 5 bases and J gave up 6 bases; unmatched junction bases: 7. The CDR3 length is 14 residues. CDR1 and CDR2 from the germline V gene are DFQATT and SNEGSKA (reference sequence). CDR3 sequence (DNA): TGCAGTGCTGCCCCCGGGACAGGGGAAAACACCATATATTTT. Amino acid sequence: CSAAPGTGENTIYF.

The V gene is TRBV7-8, the J gene TRBJ1-5; maybe TRBD1 (6 bases). The CDR3 contains 13 residues. Trimming took off 9 bases at V and 5 bases at J, with 14 bases between the two ends. The germline CDR1 and CDR2 sequences are SGHVS and FQNEAQ. The CDR3: CASDGGWDQPQHF. CDR3 DNA: TGTGCCAGTGATGGGGGCTGGGATCAGCCCCAGCATTTT. Full variable domain (remainder filled in from reference TRBV7-8 and TRBJ1-5): GAGVSQSPRYKVAKRGQDVALRCDPISGHVSLFWYQQALGQGPEFLTYFQNEAQLDKSGLPSDRFFAERPEGSVSTLKIQRTQQEDSAVYLCASDGGWDQPQHFGDGTRLSIL.

V usage is TRBV3-1 and J usage is TRBJ2-4, with 10 bases lining up with TRBD1. This CDR3 spans 16 amino acids. The V segment lost 1 base and the J segment 9 bases; nucleotides outside the gene matches: 9. The germline V gene encodes CDR1 LGHDT and CDR2 YNNKEL (reference sequence). The CDR3 DNA follows: TGTGCCAGCAGCCAAGGGGAACGGACAGGGGGGGGCATTCAGTACTTC. As protein: CASSQGERTGGGIQYF.

This clonotype was picked up many times. The rearrangement joins TRBV9 to TRBJ1-6; D may be TRBD1 (6 bases). V lost 7 bases and J 7 bases, leaving 12 bases between the germline ends. Germline V gene lookup returns CDR1 SGDLS and CDR2 YYNGEE. This CDR3 region has 13 residues. This chain's CDR3 is CASGRGGNSPLHF. DNA of the CDR3: TGTGCCAGCGGCAGGGGCGGAAATTCACCCCTCCACTTT. The full variable domain, completed using reference TRBV9 and TRBJ1-6, is DSGVTQTPKHLITATGQRVTLRCSPRSGDLSVYWYQQSLDQGLQFLIQYYNGEERAKGNILERFSAQQFPDLHSELNLSSLELGDSALYFCASGRGGNSPLHFGNGTRLTVT.